This TCR beta chain emerged from a study of shared clonotypes between healthy human individuals. Study as a whole: A couple of women and three men aged 18 to 49 served as donors. The plates for each donor numbered three CD4 naive, three CD4 memory, two CD8 naive and one CD8 memory. The study, taken as a whole, reports: The study's rarefaction showed incomplete sorted-subset sequencing despite large depth. The sampled material consisted only of blood, and tissue repertoires are likely to differ.

Using immunoSEQ multiplex PCR, the repertoire was profiled, and TCRdb retains in-frame clones only, with some absent. The data show 150,000 to 200,000 clones, 90% to 95% seen once. In germline, CDR1 is MDHEN, CDR2 SYDVKM. This CDR3 contains 13 residues. Trimming left V 6 bases short and J 4 bases short, with 13 bases between. Note on this clone: The target antigen is unknown.

The specimen was naive CD4+ T cells sorted from blood. As to subset: CD45RA+ positively selected. The source of this sequence is a woman in her 30s in good health. The V call is TRBV28, the J call TRBJ2-7; D is unresolved. The CDR3 DNA follows: TGTGCCAGCAGCCCGGCCGACACTTACGAGCAGTACTTC. As protein: CASSPADTYEQYF.